Listed below are T cell receptor beta chains from one sample, sequenced in a study of blood T cell repertoires in COVID-19. Measured with immunoSEQ multiplex PCR; TCRdb has only the in-frame clones, and not every one. This table holds approximately 250,000 clones, about 83% found once. Sequencing input: peripheral blood. The receptors were sampled from a man aged 50-59 years with acute or convalescent COVID-19. The CDR3 runs from the conserved cysteine through the conserved F or W. Each record gives: CDR3 length, J gene, V gene, clone size, D gene, CDR3 protein, CDR3 DNA. The D gene is left open where the match is weak. Clone size is not always given. Where it is, it says once, few, many or a class for expanded clones.

17	TRBJ1-3	TRBV13	NA	NA	CASSRGWGSSSGNTIYF	TGTGCCAGCAGCAGGGGCTGGGGCTCAAGCTCTGGAAACACCATATATTTT
13	TRBJ1-1	TRBV28	NA	TRBD1	CASSLTGGTEAFF	TGTGCCAGCAGTTTGACAGGGGGGACTGAAGCTTTCTTT
15	TRBJ2-7	TRBV18	NA	TRBD1	CASSPPGTGVYEQYF	TGTGCCAGCTCACCGCCCGGGACAGGGGTATACGAGCAGTACTTC
15	TRBJ2-7	TRBV5-1	NA	TRBD2	CASSLSPGLAGEQYF	TGCGCCAGCAGCTTATCTCCGGGACTAGCGGGAGAGCAGTACTTC
14	TRBJ2-3	TRBV25-1	NA	TRBD2	CASTPSGGTDTQYF	TGTGCCAGCACCCCTAGCGGGGGAACAGATACGCAGTATTTT
15	TRBJ2-7	TRBV4-2	NA	NA	CASSREAVPRYEQYF	TGTGCCAGCAGCCGGGAAGCGGTTCCTCGTTACGAGCAGTACTTC
15	TRBJ1-6	TRBV2	NA	TRBD1	CASSPRTGINSPLHF	TGTGCCAGCTCTCCAAGGACAGGCATTAATTCACCCCTCCACTTT
13	TRBJ1-4	TRBV11-1	NA	TRBD1	CASSLTGVQKLFF	TGTGCCAGCAGCCTTACAGGGGTTCAAAAACTGTTTTTT
15	TRBJ2-6	TRBV7-8	few	NA	CASRFEGSGANVLTF	TGTGCCAGCAGGTTCGAGGGCTCTGGGGCCAACGTCCTGACTTTC
16	TRBJ1-4	TRBV9	NA	NA	CASSVGVGGTNEKLFF	TGTGCCAGCAGCGTTGGAGTAGGGGGAACGAATGAAAAACTGTTTTTT
16	TRBJ2-1	TRBV5-1	NA	TRBD2	CASSAGGTRASGEQFF	TGCGCCAGCAGCGCGGGAGGGACCCGCGCGTCGGGTGAGCAGTTCTTC
15	TRBJ1-4	TRBV3-1/TRBV3-2	NA	NA	CASSPWAGREEKLFF	TGTGCCAGCAGCCCCTGGGCAGGACGGGAGGAAAAACTGTTTTTT
17	TRBJ2-3	TRBV5-1	NA	TRBD2	CASSLDSSGGATDTQYF	TGCGCCAGCAGCTTGGACTCTAGCGGGGGGGCCACAGATACGCAGTATTTT
17	TRBJ2-3	TRBV18	NA	TRBD2	CASSPGQTSGITDTQYF	TGTGCCAGCTCACCCGGACAGACTAGCGGGATAACAGATACGCAGTATTTT